Following are 29 T cell receptor beta chains from one sample sequenced in a study of CXCR3-negative and CXCR3-positive naive CD8 T cells. Their recognized antigens are unknown. UMI-tagged TRB cDNA libraries were built via 5' RACE. With the 5' RACE reads reprocessed, TCRdb shows one record per CDR3 protein and no DNA. This sample contains tens of thousands of distinct CDR3 sequences. General study points: CXCR3-expressing naive cells carried TRB CDR3s more hydrophobic than those of CXCR3-negative naive cells.

The material sequenced was naive CXCR3+ CD8+ T cells from blood. This sample's subset: CD45RO-CCR7+CD27+CD95- naive CD8+ T cells expressing CXCR3 (TNR3+). The receptors originated from a human donor in good health. Some clones in this sample may be carry-over from other donors' samples.

CDR3 sequence: CASSEYKATEAFF. The rearrangement joins TRBV25-1 to TRBJ1-1. Per germline, CDR1 MGHDK and CDR2 SYGVNS. The CDR3 covers 13 residues.

The chain carries TRBV7-8 and TRBJ1-1; checking the TCRdb D call of TRBD1 is not possible without DNA. The CDR3 runs to 15 residues. Germline CDR1 and CDR2: SGHVS and FQNEAQ. CDR3 amino acids: CASSAPGGGYTEAFF.

The chain has TRBV13 and TRBJ2-7; TCRdb outputs TRBD1, but without DNA this stays unchecked. Per germline, CDR1 PRHDT and CDR2 FYEKMQ (reference sequence). The CDR3 runs 16 residues. CDR3 protein: CASSPVRLGVKHEQYF. Filled out from reference TRBV13 and TRBJ2-7, the complete variable domain reads AAGVIQSPRHLIKEKRETATLKCYPIPRHDTVYWYQQGPGQDPQFLISFYEKMQSDKGSIPDRFSAQQFSDYHSELNMSSLELGDSALYFCASSPVRLGVKHEQYFGPGTRLTVT.

This chain links TRBV28 with TRBJ2-5; the D call from TCRdb, TRBD1, cannot be confirmed without DNA. This CDR3 has 18 amino acids. The V gene's germline CDR1 is MDHEN and CDR2 SYDVKM. This CDR3 is CASSLIGTRDVTQETQYF.

The chain is built from TRBV27 and TRBJ2-2; TCRdb returns TRBD1, unconfirmable since there is no DNA. Germline V gives CDR1 MNHEY, CDR2 SMNVEV (reference sequence). This CDR3 spans 14 amino acids. The CDR3 sequence: CASSYGTGLGELFF.

The rearrangement links TRBV5-1 to TRBJ1-1; checking the TCRdb D call of TRBD1 is not possible without DNA. CDR1 is SGHRS and CDR2 is YFSETQ in the germline V gene. This CDR3 region has 14 residues. Here the CDR3 reads CASSLGQGAIEAFF.

The genes are TRBV5-1 and TRBJ2-3; as DNA is missing, the TRBD2 call by TCRdb cannot be tested. The CDR3 extends over 14 amino acids. The germline V gene encodes CDR1 SGHRS and CDR2 YFSETQ. The CDR3 region is CASSLGSSTDTQYF.

This chain uses TRBV27 with TRBJ2-7; TCRdb's D call of TRBD2 is untestable without DNA. CDR1 and CDR2 (germline): MNHEY, SMNVEV (reference sequence). This CDR3 has 15 amino acids. The CDR3 loop is CASRPSVAGAYEQYF.

The chain couples TRBV12-3 or TRBV12-4 to TRBJ2-2; TCRdb's D call of TRBD1 is untestable without DNA. This CDR3 is 15 amino acids long. CDR3 sequence reads: CASSQPGQNTGELFF.

V gene TRBV19 combines with J gene TRBJ1-1; TCRdb designates TRBD1, a call that cannot be tested without DNA. The germline CDR1 and CDR2 sequences are LNHDA and SQIVND (reference sequence). The CDR3 length is 13 residues. CDR3 region: CASSWGARTEAFF. The full variable domain, completed using reference TRBV19 and TRBJ1-1, is DGGITQSPKYLFRKEGQNVTLSCEQNLNHDAMYWYRQDPGQGLRLIYYSQIVNDFQKGDIAEGYSVSREKKESFPLTVTSAQKNPTAFYLCASSWGARTEAFFGQGTRLTVV.

J is TRBJ2-2 and V is TRBV29-1. Germline-derived CDR1 and CDR2 are SQVTM and ANQGSEA. This CDR3 region has 11 residues. This chain's CDR3 is CSVEDVGELFF.

This chain joins TRBV14 and TRBJ1-1. The CDR3 extends over 12 amino acids. The V gene's germline CDR1 is SGHDN and CDR2 FVKESK. The CDR3 spells CASSQSNTEAFF.

The chain uses TRBV28 and TRBJ1-2; TCRdb indicates TRBD1, and absent DNA this call remains unverified. In germline, CDR1 is MDHEN, CDR2 SYDVKM. This CDR3 spans 15 amino acids. CDR3 loop: CASSFVGTGGSGYTF.

The CDR3 sequence is CSARDATSGRKNEQFF. V is TRBV20-1 and J is TRBJ2-1; no DNA is available, so the TRBD2 call from TCRdb remains unchecked. This CDR3 region has 16 residues. Germline values: CDR1 DFQATT, CDR2 SNEGSKA (reference sequence).

The J gene is TRBJ2-5, the V gene TRBV25-1; TCRdb outputs TRBD1, but without DNA this stays unchecked. The germline V gene encodes CDR1 MGHDK and CDR2 SYGVNS. The CDR3 covers 12 residues. CDR3 in amino acids: CASTGGQETQYF. The full variable domain, completed using reference TRBV25-1 and TRBJ2-5, is EADIYQTPRYLVIGTGKKITLECSQTMGHDKMYWYQQDPGMELHLIHYSYGVNSTEKGDLSSESTVSRIRTEHFPLTLESARPSHTSQYLCASTGGQETQYFGPGTRLLVL.

The chain joins TRBV13 to TRBJ2-1; the D gene TCRdb calls, TRBD1, cannot be checked with no DNA. Germline V gene data show CDR1 as PRHDT and CDR2 as FYEKMQ (reference sequence). The CDR3 length is 15 residues. CDR3 region: CASSLAGVTYNEQFF.

The rearrangement joins TRBV12-3 or TRBV12-4 to TRBJ2-3; the TRBD2 assignment by TCRdb is unverifiable without DNA. The CDR3 runs to 15 residues. The chain's CDR3 is CASSDWTSGTDTQYF.

V usage is TRBV6-5 and J usage is TRBJ2-5; TCRdb proposes TRBD1, but this gene call is untestable without DNA. This CDR3 is built from 16 residues. CDR1 and CDR2 from the germline V gene are MNHEY and SVGAGI. The CDR3 loop is CASSYHISDIQETQYF.

The CDR3 loop is CASSTRGYPYEQYF. The chain combines TRBV28 with TRBJ2-7; no DNA is available, so the TRBD1 call from TCRdb remains unchecked. This CDR3 is 14 amino acids long. Per the germline V gene, CDR1 is MDHEN and CDR2 is SYDVKM.

This chain joins TRBV6-5 and TRBJ2-2; TCRdb's D gene call, TRBD2, goes unchecked for lack of DNA. The germline V gene encodes CDR1 MNHEY and CDR2 SVGAGI. This CDR3 contains 13 residues. The CDR3 spells CATFSGFTGELFF.

This chain links TRBV12-3 or TRBV12-4 with TRBJ2-3; TCRdb calls TRBD2, which cannot be checked without DNA. CDR3 length equals 16 residues. The CDR3: CASSLRTSGVSDTQYF.

The V and J genes are TRBV13 and TRBJ2-1. The germline gives CDR1 PRHDT, CDR2 FYEKMQ (reference sequence). The CDR3 covers 13 residues. This CDR3 reads CASSLGRTHEQFF.

The chain recombines TRBV19 with TRBJ1-5. The CDR3 length is 14 residues. The germline V gene encodes CDR1 LNHDA and CDR2 SQIVND (reference sequence). This CDR3 reads CASSIDDSNQPQHF.

This chain connects TRBV20-1 to TRBJ2-1. The length of the CDR3 is 12 residues. Germline V gene lookup returns CDR1 DFQATT and CDR2 SNEGSKA (reference sequence). This CDR3 is CSAIDWGNEQFF.

The rearrangement links TRBV6-2 or TRBV6-3 to TRBJ1-2. The germline V gene has CDR1 MNHEY and CDR2 SVGEGT. The CDR3 extends over 15 amino acids. The CDR3 sequence is CASSPADTLTYGYTF.

The chain carries TRBV9 and TRBJ1-1; lacking DNA, the TRBD1 call made by TCRdb goes unchecked. Germline V gene data show CDR1 as SGDLS and CDR2 as YYNGEE. The length of the CDR3 is 13 residues. The CDR3 reads CASSAQGSTGAFF.

The V call is TRBV29-1, the J call TRBJ1-6; the TCRdb call, TRBD1, lacks DNA for checking. The CDR3 consists of 13 residues. The germline V gene encodes CDR1 SQVTM and CDR2 ANQGSEA. CDR3 region: CSVGDRGGSPLHF.

The chain is built from TRBV27 and TRBJ2-3; the D call from TCRdb, TRBD1, cannot be confirmed without DNA. This CDR3 region has 13 residues. Germline V gives CDR1 MNHEY, CDR2 SMNVEV (reference sequence). The CDR3 protein is CASSLGGRGTQYF.

The chain recombines TRBV12-3 or TRBV12-4 with TRBJ1-2; as DNA is missing, the TRBD1 call by TCRdb cannot be tested. The length of the CDR3 is 13 residues. The CDR3 here is CASSLTVSYGYTF.